A single sample gave rise to the 18 T cell receptor beta chains below, sequenced in a study of PD-1 blockade in classical Hodgkin lymphoma. Assay: immunoSEQ multiplex PCR; the TCRdb copy retains only in-frame clones and omits some. This sample has 13,000 to 15,000 clones, with 91% found just once. Time point here: newly diagnosed, previously untreated cHL patient sample. From thawed PBMCs, CD8+ T cells were isolated by magnetic negative selection. Sequenced: CD8+ T cells from blood. All receptors come from a human donor with classical Hodgkin lymphoma.

This chain links TRBV20-1 with TRBJ2-7; D possibly corresponds to TRBD2 (5 bases). Germline V lookup: CDR1 DFQATT, CDR2 SNEGSKA (reference sequence). The CDR3 has 11 residues. V was trimmed by 6 bases and J by 3 bases, leaving 9 bases between them. The CDR3 spells CSANRGYEQYF. CDR3 coding DNA: TGCAGTGCGAATCGGGGCTACGAGCAGTACTTC.

The rearrangement links TRBV28 to TRBJ1-2; D gene ambiguous. Germline loops: CDR1 MDHEN, CDR2 SYDVKM. This CDR3 has 11 residues. V gave up 6 bases and J gave up 8 bases, with 10 bases separating them. The CDR3 reads CASRIPRGYTF. For the CDR3, the DNA is TGTGCCAGCAGGATCCCTCGGGGCTACACCTTC.

This chain links TRBV5-1 with TRBJ2-7; D is perhaps TRBD1 (6 bases). V was shortened by 0 bases and J by 2 bases, with 21 bases between the two germline ends. Germline V gene data show CDR1 as SGHRS and CDR2 as YFSETQ. The CDR3 is made up of 18 amino acids. The chain's CDR3 is CASSLAGSSGQLTYEQYF. The CDR3 DNA sequence: TGCGCCAGCAGCTTGGCCGGATCCTCGGGACAACTGACCTACGAGCAGTACTTC.

This sequence joins TRBV9 and TRBJ2-5; D possibly corresponds to TRBD2 (6 bases). The V end was cut by 0 bases, the J end by 5 bases, with 17 bases between. Germline assignment: CDR1 SGDLS and CDR2 YYNGEE. This CDR3 region has 16 residues. In DNA, the CDR3 is TGTGCCAGCAGCGTAGGAGCGGCCGAAGGAGGGGAGACCCAGTACTTC. Translation gives CASSVGAAEGGETQYF.

This clone has a single count. This chain's CDR3 is CASSPGLNTEAFF. In DNA, the CDR3 is TGCGCCAGCAGCCCGGGACTGAACACTGAAGCTTTCTTT. The chain links TRBV5-1 to TRBJ1-1, with a tentative D call TRBD1 (5 bases). Germline V CDR1 and CDR2: SGHRS, YFSETQ. V was cut by 4 bases and J by 0 bases, with 7 bases left in between. There are 13 residues in the CDR3.

CDR3 sequence reads: CASSPAHWSGGTDTQYF. CDR3 sequence (DNA): TGTGCCAGCAGTCCCGCTCACTGGAGCGGGGGCACAGATACGCAGTATTTT. The chain recombines TRBV28 with TRBJ2-3, with 7 bases aligning to TRBD2. CDR3 size: 17 residues. V gave up 5 bases and J gave up 1 base; unmatched junction bases: 12. CDR1 is MDHEN and CDR2 is SYDVKM in the germline V gene.

The V gene is TRBV9, the J gene TRBJ1-3; D is undetermined. The CDR3 contains 15 residues. Germline-derived CDR1 and CDR2 are SGDLS and YYNGEE. Trimming pared 0 bases from V and 4 bases from J, leaving 11 bases between. In DNA, the CDR3 is TGTGCCAGCAGCGTAGGGGGATTGACAGGAAACACCATATATTTT. Residues: CASSVGGLTGNTIYF. Variable domain in full (rest from reference TRBV9 and TRBJ1-3): DSGVTQTPKHLITATGQRVTLRCSPRSGDLSVYWYQQSLDQGLQFLIQYYNGEERAKGNILERFSAQQFPDLHSELNLSSLELGDSALYFCASSVGGLTGNTIYFGEGSWLTVV.

This chain connects TRBV9 to TRBJ2-7, with D uncertain. The CDR3 is 14 residues long. Germline V gene sequence: CDR1 SGDLS, CDR2 YYNGEE. V shed 4 bases and J shed 2 bases, with 13 bases lying between them. CDR3: CASSIRESPYEQYF. CDR3 coding DNA: TGTGCCAGCAGCATTAGAGAGAGCCCCTACGAGCAGTACTTC.

This chain links TRBV11-2 with TRBJ2-3; D gene ambiguous. This CDR3 region has 11 residues. Trimming removed 3 bases from V and 11 bases from J, with 9 bases in between. Per germline, CDR1 SGHAT and CDR2 FQNNGV. CDR3 bases: TGTGCCAGCAGCTTTGGGGATTTGCAGTATTTT. It is translated as CASSFGDLQYF.

The chain joins TRBV5-5 to TRBJ2-7; no firm D call. CDR1 is SGHKS and CDR2 is YYEKEE in the germline V gene (reference sequence). Trimming removed 2 bases from V and 2 bases from J, with 8 bases in between. CDR3 length equals 13 residues. The CDR3 DNA follows: TGTGCCAGCAGCTTTGACGGAACCTACGAGCAGTACTTC. This translates into CASSFDGTYEQYF.

The rearrangement joins TRBV11-2 to TRBJ1-2; D is perhaps TRBD1 (6 bases). V lost 0 bases to trimming and J lost 4 bases, with 18 bases between them. Germline V gene lookup returns CDR1 SGHAT and CDR2 FQNNGV. The CDR3 runs 17 residues. CDR3 residues: CASSLEAGGEAIYGYTF. As DNA, the CDR3 is TGTGCCAGCAGCTTAGAGGCGGGGGGCGAGGCTATCTATGGCTACACCTTC.

The CDR3 DNA reads TGTGCCAGCAGCTTTCATCAGGGGGCCGGGACTGAAGCTTTCTTT. This encodes CASSFHQGAGTEAFF. The chain links TRBV7-9 to TRBJ1-1; TRBD1 agrees at 8 bases. Germline V CDR1 and CDR2: SEHNR, FQNEAQ (reference sequence). V lost 3 bases, J lost 5 bases, and 8 bases stayed unmatched. The length of the CDR3 is 15 residues.

This chain connects TRBV7-9 to TRBJ1-1; D possibly corresponds to TRBD1 (6 bases). CDR3 length equals 17 residues. Germline lookup yields CDR1 SEHNR and CDR2 FQNEAQ (reference sequence). The V gene lost 7 bases and the J gene lost 1 base, with 22 bases spanning the gap. The chain's CDR3 is CASNSSPRGGANTEAFF. The CDR3 bases are TGTGCCAGCAACTCCTCTCCAAGGGGGGGGGCGAACACTGAAGCTTTCTTT. Supplemented by reference TRBV7-9 and TRBJ1-1, the full variable domain reads DTGVSQNPRHKITKRGQNVTFRCDPISEHNRLYWYRQTLGQGPEFLTYFQNEAQLEKSRLLSDRFSAERPKGSFSTLEIQRTEQGDSAMYLCASNSSPRGGANTEAFFGQGTRLTVV.

The V and J genes are TRBV5-6 and TRBJ1-6; perhaps TRBD1 as D (6 bases). Per germline, CDR1 SGHDT and CDR2 YYEEEE. V was pared by 2 bases and J by 7 bases, with 10 bases between. The CDR3 is made up of 14 amino acids. CDR3: CASSLGGGNSPLHF. As DNA, the CDR3 is TGTGCCAGCAGCTTAGGGGGAGGCAATTCACCCCTCCACTTT. Together with reference TRBV5-6 and TRBJ1-6, the CDR3 gives the full variable domain: DAGVTQSPTHLIKTRGQQVTLRCSPKSGHDTVSWYQQALGQGPQFIFQYYEEEERQRGNFPDRFSGHQFPNYSSELNVNALLLGDSALYLCASSLGGGNSPLHFGNGTRLTVT.

This chain joins TRBV29-1 and TRBJ1-3, with unresolved D. Per germline, CDR1 SQVTM and CDR2 ANQGSEA. Trimming stripped 6 bases from V and 1 base from J, with 13 bases between. The CDR3 sequence is 14 residues long. CDR3 sequence: CSVRKVSSGNTIYF. The CDR3 DNA follows: TGCAGCGTCCGAAAGGTGTCTTCTGGAAACACCATATATTTT.

The V call is TRBV21-1, the J call TRBJ2-7; the D call in the table, TRBD1, was not verified against the DNA. TRBV21-1 is designated a pseudogene. CDR3 length: 17 amino acids. The CDR3 here is CASSITGTGGEGKEQYV. In DNA, the CDR3 is TGTGCCAGCAGCATAACCGGGACAGGGGGCGAAGGAAAGGAGCAGTACGTC.

CDR3 nucleotide sequence: TGTGCCACCAGCAGAGACCGACTAGCGGGAGAGCTAGCCAAAAACATTCAGTACTTC. Translation gives CATSRDRLAGELAKNIQYF. V and J are TRBV15 and TRBJ2-4, with TRBD2 matching 12 bases. The CDR3 covers 19 residues. Unmatched junction bases numbered 6, after V lost 0 bases and J lost 0 bases. Germline lookup yields CDR1 LNHNV and CDR2 YYDKDF (reference sequence).

The chain joins TRBV19 to TRBJ1-1; tentatively, D is TRBD1 (6 bases). CDR1 is LNHDA and CDR2 is SQIVND in the germline V gene (reference sequence). Trimming took off 11 bases at V and 1 base at J, with 11 bases between the two ends. There are 12 residues in the CDR3. CDR3 protein: CAASTGNTEAFF. The CDR3 DNA is TGTGCCGCCTCGACAGGGAACACTGAAGCTTTCTTT.